Below, 21 T cell receptor beta chains from the same sample are listed, as sequenced in a study of graft-versus-host responses after intestinal transplantation. Measured with immunoSEQ multiplex PCR; TCRdb has only the in-frame clones, and not every one. The sample includes 5,500 to 6,500 clones, about a fifth of them seen just once. The sequences come from alloreactive CD4+ T cells from a mixed lymphocyte reaction culture, collected before transplantation. Subset reported: CFSE-low proliferating T cells sorted from roughly 6-day pre-transplant mixed lymphocyte reaction (GvH or HvG direction). These receptors were collected from a human patient who was an organ donor for intestinal transplantation.

This clone has only a few counts. This chain joins TRBV7-2 and TRBJ1-2; unclear D gene. The V end lost 0 bases, the J end lost 3 bases, and 5 bases lay between the germline ends. From germline, CDR1 is SGHTA and CDR2 FQGNSA. The CDR3 length is 13 residues. CDR3 sequence reads: CASSLAKDYGYTF. The CDR3 DNA reads TGTGCCAGCAGCTTAGCGAAAGACTATGGCTACACCTTC.

There are a few counts of this clone. A junction boundary mismatches the germline segment, possibly from a read error. The chain uses TRBV5-8 and TRBJ2-7, with TRBD2 as a possible D gene (7 bases). CDR1 is SGHTS and CDR2 is YDEGEE in the germline V gene. This CDR3 spans 15 amino acids. The chain's CDR3 is CASSRPKGGESEQYF. The CDR3 DNA reads TGCGCCAGCAGCCGGCCTAAGGGGGGGGAGAGTGAGCAGTACTTC.

This clone was observed a handful of times. The rearrangement links TRBV11-2 to TRBJ1-2; D is ambiguous. The V and J ends lost 3 bases and 6 bases respectively, with 17 bases between them. This CDR3 is built from 15 residues. Germline CDR1 is SGHAT and CDR2 is FQNNGV. CDR3 nucleotide sequence: TGTGCCAGCAGCTTGCGGACGGGCCCCGAGAATGGCTACACCTTC. Amino acid sequence: CASSLRTGPENGYTF.

This clone was seen a handful of times. The genes are TRBV19 and TRBJ2-1; D might be TRBD2 (7 bases). Germline-derived CDR1 and CDR2 are LNHDA and SQIVND (reference sequence). Trimming stripped 7 bases from V and 8 bases from J, with 18 bases between. The CDR3 consists of 14 residues. CDR3 in amino acids: CASKVGGPYHEQFF. CDR3 bases: TGTGCCAGTAAGGTCGGGGGGCCTTACCATGAGCAGTTCTTC.

By frequency in the sample, this clone is medium-sized. The chain carries TRBV15 and TRBJ2-7; 8 bases agree with TRBD1. The CDR3 is 13 amino acids. V lost 1 base to trimming and J lost 4 bases; unmatched junction nucleotides: 0. Per the germline V gene, CDR1 is LNHNV and CDR2 is YYDKDF (reference sequence). CDR3 sequence reads: CATSRGTGYEQYF. The CDR3 coding sequence is TGTGCCACCAGCAGAGGGACAGGGTACGAGCAGTACTTC.

Judged by abundance, this clone is large (0.1 to 1%). The CDR3 loop reads CASSLGSIDISEQYF. The CDR3 nucleotides are TGTGCCAGCAGCTTAGGGTCGATTGACATATCCGAGCAGTACTTC. The V gene is TRBV7-9, the J gene TRBJ2-7; D is uncertain. Germline CDR1 reads SEHNR; CDR2 reads FQNEAQ (reference sequence). The CDR3 runs 15 residues. The V and J ends lost 1 base and 6 bases respectively, with 16 bases between them.

This clone was detected only a few times. V and J are TRBV7-2 and TRBJ1-2; D uncertain. V was shortened by 5 bases and J by 3 bases, with 13 bases between the two germline ends. CDR1 is SGHTA, CDR2 FQGNSA, per germline. CDR3 length: 14 amino acids. CDR3 sequence (DNA): TGTGCCAGCAGCCGATCCGGCGGGGACTATGGCTACACCTTC. Amino acid sequence: CASSRSGGDYGYTF.

This chain links TRBV5-4 with TRBJ2-7, with 7 nucleotides matching TRBD1. The J segment lost 2 bases and the V segment lost 4 bases, leaving 6 bases of the junction unmatched. The CDR3 is made up of 14 amino acids. Looked up from germline, CDR1 is SGHNT and CDR2 is YYREEE (reference sequence). The CDR3 DNA is TGTGCCAGCAGCAACTGGGACAGTCCCTACGAGCAGTACTTC. Protein product: CASSNWDSPYEQYF.

This clone is judged medium-sized (0.01 to 0.1%). The V call is TRBV7-9, the J call TRBJ1-3; D is uncertain. Per the germline V gene, CDR1 is SEHNR and CDR2 is FQNEAQ (reference sequence). With 7 bases removed from V and 3 bases from J, the gap between germline ends came to 13 bases. This CDR3 comprises 14 residues. This CDR3 reads CASTNTRYGNTIYF. CDR3 sequence (DNA): TGTGCCAGCACCAACACTCGGTATGGAAACACCATATATTTT.

This clone was seen a handful of times. This chain's CDR3 is CAINMGLATDTQYF. The DNA for the CDR3 is TGTGCCATCAATATGGGACTAGCCACAGATACGCAGTATTTT. The rearrangement joins TRBV10-3 to TRBJ2-3, with 9 bases fitting TRBD2. CDR3 size: 14 residues. Germline V gene sequence: CDR1 ENHRY, CDR2 SYGVKD. V was clipped by 7 bases and J by 2 bases; unmatched bases: 4.

The rearrangement uses TRBV9 and TRBJ2-7; 10 bases line up with TRBD1. This CDR3 is 16 amino acids long. Germline V gene sequence: CDR1 SGDLS, CDR2 YYNGEE. Trimming took 1 base from V and 4 from J; bases not matched to a gene: 8. The CDR3 coding sequence is TGTGCCAGCAGCGTAACCCCGGGACAGGGGATATACGAGCAGTACTTC. This codes for CASSVTPGQGIYEQYF. The full variable domain, rest sourced from reference TRBV9 and TRBJ2-7, is DSGVTQTPKHLITATGQRVTLRCSPRSGDLSVYWYQQSLDQGLQFLIQYYNGEERAKGNILERFSAQQFPDLHSELNLSSLELGDSALYFCASSVTPGQGIYEQYFGPGTRLTVT.

The rearrangement joins TRBV5-5 to TRBJ1-2, with D hard to call. This CDR3 has 16 amino acids. V was cut by 0 bases and J by 8 bases, with 20 bases left in between. Germline V gene sequence: CDR1 SGHKS, CDR2 YYEKEE (reference sequence). CDR3 nucleotides: TGTGCCAGCAGCTTGGTTCCCGACGCGCCAGATCCGGGCTACACCTTC. It yields the protein CASSLVPDAPDPGYTF. The variable domain in full, completed from reference TRBV5-5 and TRBJ1-2, reads DAGVTQSPTHLIKTRGQQVTLRCSPISGHKSVSWYQQVLGQGPQFIFQYYEKEERGRGNFPDRFSARQFPNYSSELNVNALLLGDSALYLCASSLVPDAPDPGYTFGSGTRLTVV.

The chain links TRBV30 to TRBJ1-6; D remains ambiguous. The CDR3 extends over 12 amino acids. Trimming took 7 bases from V and 4 from J, leaving 8 bases between them. The germline gives CDR1 GTSNPN, CDR2 SVGIG (reference sequence). The CDR3 is CALQEYNSPLHF. The CDR3 nucleotides read TGTGCCTTGCAGGAGTATAATTCACCCCTCCACTTT. Complete variable domain (other parts from reference TRBV30 and TRBJ1-6): SQTIHQWPATLVQPVGSPLSLECTVEGTSNPNLYWYRQAAGRGLQLLFYSVGIGQISSEVPQNLSASRPQDRQFILSSKKLLLSDSGFYLCALQEYNSPLHFGNGTRLTVT.

The rearrangement uses TRBV11-1 and TRBJ2-5, with 8 bases fitting TRBD2. The junction had 3 bases not matched to a gene; V was cut back by 5 bases and J by 1 base. The CDR3 consists of 14 residues. From germline, CDR1 is SGHAT and CDR2 FQDESV (reference sequence). The CDR3 here is CASSRGGLQETQYF. DNA for the CDR3: TGTGCCAGCAGCCGGGGGGGGCTCCAAGAGACCCAGTACTTC.

The chain's CDR3 is CASSSSGGGTFQYF. The CDR3 bases are TGTGCCAGCAGCTCTAGCGGGGGGGGGACTTTTCAGTACTTC. The chain employs TRBV7-2 and TRBJ2-5, with 12 bases fitting TRBD2. The J segment lost 11 bases and the V segment lost 4 bases, leaving 8 bases of the junction unmatched. This CDR3 is built from 14 residues. Per germline, CDR1 SGHTA and CDR2 FQGNSA.

This clone showed up just a few times. The V and J genes are TRBV6-9 and TRBJ2-7; TRBD1 matches 8 bases. Looked up from germline, CDR1 is MNHGY and CDR2 is SVAAGI. J was trimmed by 6 bases and V by 5 bases; bases with no gene match: 9. The CDR3 extends over 14 amino acids. CDR3 coding DNA: TGTGCCAGCAGTACATCGACAGGGGTGGTCGAGCAGTACTTC. Translating gives CASSTSTGVVEQYF.

The chain couples TRBV5-5 to TRBJ2-3, with D possibly TRBD2 on 6 matching bases. Trimming removed 1 base from V and 4 bases from J, with 10 bases in between. Looked up from germline, CDR1 is SGHKS and CDR2 is YYEKEE (reference sequence). The CDR3 has 14 residues. The CDR3 nucleotides read TGTGCCAGCAGCTTGAACCTAGCGCCAGATACGCAGTATTTT. This translates into CASSLNLAPDTQYF. Filled out from reference TRBV5-5 and TRBJ2-3, the complete variable domain reads DAGVTQSPTHLIKTRGQQVTLRCSPISGHKSVSWYQQVLGQGPQFIFQYYEKEERGRGNFPDRFSARQFPNYSSELNVNALLLGDSALYLCASSLNLAPDTQYFGPGTRLTVL.

V and J are TRBV11-2 and TRBJ2-3, with D maybe TRBD2 (6 bases). The germline V and J ends were trimmed by 7 bases and 3 bases, with 14 bases remaining between them. CDR1 and CDR2 (germline): SGHAT, FQNNGV. The CDR3 totals 14 residues. The CDR3: CASNRWLATDTQYF. CDR3 nucleotides: TGTGCCAGCAACAGGTGGCTAGCGACAGATACGCAGTATTTT.

This chain uses TRBV5-6 with TRBJ2-3; no clear D gene. The CDR3 spans 13 residues. Germline CDR1 reads SGHDT; CDR2 reads YYEEEE. V gave up 4 bases and J gave up 1 base, with 7 bases separating them. CDR3 loop: CASSTTRTDTQYF. The CDR3 DNA reads TGTGCCAGCAGCACGACACGCACAGATACGCAGTATTTT.

The rearrangement links TRBV11-2 to TRBJ2-5, with D tentatively TRBD1 or TRBD2 (5 bases each). Germline V gene sequence: CDR1 SGHAT, CDR2 FQNNGV. The V end was cut by 5 bases, the J end by 2 bases, with 15 bases between. The CDR3 consists of 15 residues. CDR3 in DNA: TGTGCCAGCAGCGTACACGGGACGGTTCAAGAGACCCAGTACTTC. The encoded protein is CASSVHGTVQETQYF.

V and J are TRBV5-1 and TRBJ1-3, with D tentatively TRBD1 (5 bases). The germline V gene has CDR1 SGHRS and CDR2 YFSETQ. V was pared by 0 bases and J by 4 bases, with 14 bases between. CDR3 length: 16 amino acids. As DNA, the CDR3 is TGCGCCAGCAGCTTGGCGCCGGGGGGAGGAGGAAACACCATATATTTT. It is translated as CASSLAPGGGGNTIYF. Drawing the rest from reference TRBV5-1 and TRBJ1-3, the complete variable domain is KAGVTQTPRYLIKTRGQQVTLSCSPISGHRSVSWYQQTPGQGLQFLFEYFSETQRNKGNFPGRFSGRQFSNSRSEMNVSTLELGDSALYLCASSLAPGGGGNTIYFGEGSWLTVV.